This paragraph reports one T cell receptor beta chain. The target antigen is unknown. Clones were sequenced by immunoSEQ multiplex PCR, and TCRdb holds only the in-frame ones, with some missing. This table has approximately 100,000 clones, 70% to 85% appearing once. V was cut by 3 bases and J by 5 bases, with 12 bases left in between. This CDR3 has 14 amino acids. Per germline, CDR1 MNHNS and CDR2 SASEGT. The data were obtained in a study of cytotoxic CD8 clonotypes in ibrutinib-treated CLL. About the study: Among patients, 24 responded partially and 2 completely; approximately 14 then stayed remitted and around 12 progressed after median approximately 70 months. Response samples were taken after a median of roughly 11 months on treatment, range 6 to 36.

Study-wide points: Under treatment, the uncommon public clonotypes either contracted or remained stable. Clonality went up at the time of ibrutinib response, stayed stable in sustained remission, and later dropped back toward its baseline level at progression.

The chain joins TRBV6-1 to TRBJ2-3; D possibly corresponds to TRBD2 (6 bases). This TCR derives from a human donor with chronic lymphocytic leukemia. Sequenced here: PBMCs, sampled after 12 months of ibrutinib treatment. The chain's CDR3 is CASSDQSGGDTQYF. The CDR3 nucleotides are TGTGCCAGCAGTGATCAATCCGGGGGAGATACGCAGTATTTT.